The table lists the clone carrying this T cell receptor (beta chain) with a few counts. Antigen specificity is unknown. These data come from a study of identical twins. Overall study findings and caveats: Where out-of-frame alpha sequences were twin-shared, they showed excess low generation probability. Monozygotic twins shared more out-of-frame TCR alpha than recombination models predicted.

The cDNA had a unique molecular identifier and a template-switch universal primer site. TCRdb passed the 5' RACE reads through MiXCR, listing each CDR3 protein once. Here the sample spans fewer than 900,000 distinct CDR3 sequences, over 15% being singletons. V shed 4 bases and J shed 5 bases, with 11 bases lying between them. CDR3 length equals 14 residues. Germline V lookup: CDR1 MNHNS, CDR2 SASEGT. In addition, the sample was reused for a study of T cells expressing NK-cell markers. That paper states: According to the study, TCR beta repertoires originated from sorted CD3+CD56+NKG2C+, CD3+CD56+NKG2C- and CD3+CD56-NKG2C+ T cells.

The sequence was obtained from a young woman in good health. The chain employs TRBV6-1 and TRBJ2-2; D is undetermined. Sequenced material: PBMCs. CDR3 sequence reads: CASSVDPRTGELFF. The DNA of the CDR3 is TGTGCCAGCAGTGTGGACCCTCGGACCGGGGAGCTGTTTTTT.